The source of this T cell receptor (beta chain) is a study of T-cell memory formation after mild COVID-19. Study outcomes and limitations: The study found balanced CD4/CD8 in clones contracting day 15 to 85 and a CD4+ lean in later expanders.

TCR alpha and TCR beta cDNA libraries with sample barcodes and UMIs came from 5'RACE using constant-segment primers. TCRdb re-analysed the 5' RACE reads in MiXCR, keeping a single row per CDR3 protein. The sample yields about 340,000 distinct CDR3 sequences, 10% to 15% seen once. The CDR3 consists of 13 residues. The germline V gene encodes CDR1 SGHTA and CDR2 FQGTGA. Trimming shortened V by 4 bases and J by 7 bases, and 11 bases separated the two germline ends. As to this clonotype: Antigen specificity is unknown.

Sequencing input: PBMCs or a T cell subset sorted from them (not recorded which). This TCR was sampled from a man between 18 and 29 years old who had mild COVID-19 (a few samples of this study predate the infection). Cell type and time point are not known. This chain uses TRBV7-3 with TRBJ2-1; TRBD1 might be the D (5 bases). As DNA, the CDR3 is TGTGCCAGCAGCTCGCAGGGTCCGAATGAGCAGTTCTTC. This codes for CASSSQGPNEQFF.